This TCR beta chain was obtained from a study of tumor-infiltrating lymphocytes in primary liver carcinoma. Study overall: Tumors were staged T1-T3 N0M0 and measured about 4 to 11 cm across. Study-wide findings and caveats: Relative to blood, tumors carried a significantly larger fraction of the repertoire in their top 250 clones (p = 0.039).

Starting material for RNA and DNA co-extraction consisted of roughly 20-34 mg of unsorted bulk tissue. Patients diagnosed with primary liver carcinoma received treatment through surgical resection. Whichever tumor sample was examined, it had over 75% viable tumor cells. Germline V gene data show CDR1 as MGHDK and CDR2 as SYGVNS. This CDR3 is 11 amino acids long. Concerning this clonotype: Its antigen is unidentified. Its ends do not fully match the called genes, so a read error is possible.

TCR beta cDNA was made from 450 to 550 ng total RNA with a constant-region primer. The TCR beta library was amplified through three nested multiplex PCR rounds in a modified ARM-PCR procedure. Running around 10 cycles apiece, the first two PCR rounds relied on TRBV1-TRBV30 forward primers together with a C-beta reverse primer. A single record per CDR3 protein comes from TCRdb applying MiXCR to the multiplex PCR reads. The sample includes 150,000 to 200,000 distinct CDR3 sequences, approximately 86% seen only once; the top ten take 18%. This TCR was sampled from a man aged 40-55 years with primary liver carcinoma and hepatitis B virus infection. Sequencing used tumor tissue from primary liver carcinoma. The chain uses TRBV25-1 and TRBJ2-7; D unclear. This chain's CDR3 is CAGSAFWEQYF. CDR3 coding DNA: TGTGCCGGCAGTGCTTTTTGGGAGCAGTACTTC.